This T cell receptor (beta chain) was recorded in a study of immune evolution from preneoplasia to lung adenocarcinoma. Study background: HLA loss of heterozygosity: 5.5% to 8.5% AIS, less than 18% MIA, about 32% ADC, none AAH.

The V gene lost 1 base and the J gene lost 4 bases, with 20 bases spanning the gap. The CDR3 is 17 residues long. The germline gives CDR1 SGHRS, CDR2 YFSETQ. The method was immunoSEQ multiplex PCR; TCRdb's version includes in-frame clones alone and lacks a portion of them. This table holds some 7,000 clones, 85% found once. The rearrangement uses TRBV5-1 and TRBJ2-5, with D tentatively TRBD1 (5 bases). The clonotype comes from a person aged 50-75 years with lung adenocarcinoma. What was sequenced was FFPE invasive lung adenocarcinoma tissue. The CDR3, as DNA: TGCGCCAGCAGCTTGTATGGTGCAGGGATGGGCCCAGAGACCCAGTACTTC. Amino acids: CASSLYGAGMGPETQYF.